Shown below are 2 T cell receptor beta chains from a single sample sequenced in a study of T cell repertoires in cytomegalovirus infection (dated by TCRdb to between 2018 and 2021). The treatment or condition label for this specimen denotes: in vitro stimulation with specific CMV peptide epitopes to enrich CMV-specific T cells. TCRdb shows the sequencer as Illumina HiSeq 1500. Clones were called with MiXCR by TCRdb after fastp trimmed the public reads at Q25, and only in-frame beta chains were retained. Rows merge per CDR3 protein into single entries with the most common DNA and genes. The sample table records around 900,000 distinct CDR3 sequences; about a third of these occur just once. The top ten constitute around 15% of the sample. The antigens for these receptors are not known. The specimen comprised cultured CD8+ T cells from PBMCs, sampled from culture after CMV antigen stimulation. These receptors all come from a human donor in good health (CMV status not recorded). Some clones in this sample may be carry-over from other donors' samples.

The chain links TRBV3-1 to TRBJ1-2; a possible D gene is TRBD1 (5 bases). Germline V gives CDR1 LGHDT, CDR2 YNNKEL (reference sequence). The CDR3 consists of 16 residues. The V and J ends lost 0 bases and 4 bases respectively, with 15 bases between them. CDR3 region: CASSQDARARGYGYTF. DNA of the CDR3: TGTGCCAGCAGCCAAGATGCCAGGGCGCGGGGCTATGGCTACACCTTC.

There are many counts of this clonotype. This sequence joins TRBV7-6 and TRBJ1-2, with 8 positions matching TRBD1. J gave up 6 bases and V 1 base, and 1 base lay outside the gene matches. Germline lookup yields CDR1 SGHVS and CDR2 FNYEAQ. The CDR3 is 13 amino acids. The CDR3 loop is CASSLETGDGYTF. The CDR3 bases are TGTGCCAGCAGCTTAGAGACAGGGGATGGCTACACCTTC. The full variable domain, its missing parts supplied by reference TRBV7-6 and TRBJ1-2, is GAGVSQSPRYKVTKRGQDVALRCDPISGHVSLYWYRQALGQGPEFLTYFNYEAQQDKSGLPNDRFSAERPEGSISTLTIQRTEQRDSAMYRCASSLETGDGYTFGSGTRLTVV.